Following are 13 T cell receptor beta chains from one sample sequenced in a study of blood T cell repertoires in COVID-19. The data were produced by immunoSEQ multiplex PCR, yet TCRdb's version contains in-frame clones alone and is incomplete. The sample yields around 100,000 clones, about 80% seen once. The sequencing input was peripheral blood. The source of these receptors is a man in his sixties with acute or convalescent COVID-19.

This clone was seen only once. This chain connects TRBV7-9 to TRBJ2-3; D possibly corresponds to TRBD1 (6 bases). The germline V and J ends were trimmed by 6 bases and 2 bases, with 18 bases remaining between them. CDR3 size: 16 residues. Germline CDR1 SEHNR, CDR2 FQNEAQ (reference sequence). The CDR3 sequence: CASSNHRARDTDTQYF. CDR3 DNA: TGTGCCAGCAGTAACCACAGGGCTAGAGACACAGATACGCAGTATTTT.

The CDR3 DNA follows: TGTGCCAGCAGCTCCCCGTATAGTAATGAGCAGTTCTTC. Amino acid sequence: CASSSPYSNEQFF. The V and J genes are TRBV11-3 and TRBJ2-1; D is ambiguous. The CDR3 runs 13 residues. CDR1 SGHNT and CDR2 YENEEA come from the germline V gene. The germline V and J ends were trimmed by 4 bases and 7 bases, with 11 bases remaining between them. The full variable domain, with the rest looked up from reference TRBV11-3 and TRBJ2-1, is EAGVVQSPRYKIIEKKQPVAFWCNPISGHNTLYWYLQNLGQGPELLIRYENEEAVDDSQLPKDRFSAERLKGVDSTLKIQPAELGDSAVYLCASSSPYSNEQFFGPGTRLTVL.

V and J are TRBV30 and TRBJ1-3; D might be TRBD1 (6 bases). Trimming took 0 bases from V and 7 from J, leaving 10 bases between them. The length of the CDR3 is 13 residues. Germline V gene sequence: CDR1 GTSNPN, CDR2 SVGIG (reference sequence). In DNA form, the CDR3 reads TGTGCCTGGAGTGTAGGGGGAGGGAACACCATATATTTT. Translated: CAWSVGGGNTIYF.

The V call is TRBV18, the J call TRBJ2-2; D is uncertain. Deletions cut 2 bases from V and 3 bases from J, with 7 bases between. This CDR3 spans 14 amino acids. Germline CDR1 reads KGHSH; CDR2 reads LQKENI. The CDR3 is CASSPRRDTGELFF. The CDR3 nucleotides are TGTGCCAGCTCACCAAGGAGAGACACCGGGGAGCTGTTTTTT.

This chain connects TRBV29-1 to TRBJ2-2; 10 bases fit TRBD2. Trimming at V came to 6 bases and at J to 4 bases, leaving 8 bases not matched to a gene. CDR3 size: 15 residues. Per the germline V gene, CDR1 is SQVTM and CDR2 is ANQGSEA. In nucleotides, the CDR3 is TGCAGCGTGATATGGAGCGGGAGGGTCACCGGGGAGCTGTTTTTT. This translates into CSVIWSGRVTGELFF.

The chain links TRBV5-4 to TRBJ1-2; TRBD1 is a possible D gene (6 bases). Per the germline V gene, CDR1 is SGHNT and CDR2 is YYREEE (reference sequence). Trimming removed 0 bases at V and 4 bases at J, with 10 bases between. The CDR3 sequence is 14 residues long. This chain's CDR3 is CASSLADSSYGYTF. In DNA form, the CDR3 reads TGTGCCAGCAGCTTGGCGGACAGCAGCTATGGCTACACCTTC.

This clone appeared a few times. This chain joins TRBV11-3 and TRBJ2-7; 10 bases are a match to TRBD2. CDR3 length equals 15 residues. V shed 0 bases and J 3 bases; nucleotides not matched to a gene: 2. The germline V gene encodes CDR1 SGHNT and CDR2 YENEEA. For the CDR3, the DNA is TGTGCCAGCAGCTTAGAGGCTAGCGGGAGCTACGAGCAGTACTTC. Its translation is CASSLEASGSYEQYF.

This clone was counted a single time. The chain employs TRBV5-1 and TRBJ1-6; 7 bases are shared with TRBD1. The CDR3 totals 14 residues. The trim removed 5 bases at V and 7 bases at J, leaving 6 bases unmatched. The V gene's germline CDR1 is SGHRS and CDR2 YFSETQ. The CDR3 loop is CASRQGQENSPLHF. The CDR3 bases are TGCGCCAGCAGACAAGGACAGGAAAATTCACCCCTCCACTTT.

This clone was picked up one time. The CDR3: CASSSDRLTTPLHF. For the CDR3, the DNA is TGTGCCAGTAGTTCGGACAGGCTTACGACACCCCTCCACTTT. The chain uses TRBV19 and TRBJ1-6; 7 bases are a match to TRBD1. Germline CDR1 is LNHDA and CDR2 is SQIVND (reference sequence). The CDR3 spans 14 residues. The J segment lost 11 bases and the V segment lost 5 bases, leaving 9 bases of the junction unmatched.

This clone appeared once. The rearrangement joins TRBV29-1 to TRBJ1-1, with D possibly matching TRBD1 (5 bases). CDR1 and CDR2 (germline): SQVTM, ANQGSEA. CDR3 length: 15 residues. The germline V and J ends were trimmed by 4 bases and 7 bases, with 22 bases remaining between them. This chain's CDR3 is CSVGAQGGTANEAFF. The CDR3, as DNA: TGCAGCGTTGGAGCTCAGGGAGGGACGGCCAATGAAGCTTTCTTT. The full variable domain, in which reference TRBV29-1 and TRBJ1-1 provide the parts outside the CDR3, is SAVISQKPSRDICQRGTSLTIQCQVDSQVTMMFWYRQQPGQSLTLIATANQGSEATYESGFVIDKFPISRPNLTFSTLTVSNMSPEDSSIYLCSVGAQGGTANEAFFGQGTRLTVV.

The V call is TRBV6-4, the J call TRBJ2-2; D gene unclear. The V gene lost 8 bases and the J gene lost 4 bases, with 8 bases spanning the gap. There are 12 residues in the CDR3. The germline CDR1 and CDR2 sequences are MRHNA and SNTAGT. For the CDR3, the DNA is TGTGCCAGCCGTTCGGTCACCGGGGAGCTGTTTTTT. Translation gives CASRSVTGELFF.

The chain couples TRBV5-1 to TRBJ2-2, with a weak D call TRBD1 (5 bases). The germline V and J ends were trimmed by 4 bases and 1 base, with 8 bases remaining between them. Germline lookup yields CDR1 SGHRS and CDR2 YFSETQ. CDR3 length: 14 amino acids. This CDR3 reads CASSVGQNTGELFF. In DNA, the CDR3 is TGCGCCAGCAGCGTAGGACAGAACACCGGGGAGCTGTTTTTT.

The V and J genes are TRBV7-9 and TRBJ1-1, with no clear D. The CDR3 is 15 residues long. The V end lost 5 bases, the J end lost 1 base, and 14 bases lay between the germline ends. Germline V lookup: CDR1 SEHNR, CDR2 FQNEAQ (reference sequence). The CDR3 DNA follows: TGTGCCAGCAGCACCTCGACACGCCAGAACACTGAAGCTTTCTTT. It yields the protein CASSTSTRQNTEAFF.